The 18 T cell receptor beta chains below all came from one sample that was sequenced in a study of CD8 T cells in ankylosing spondylitis. Antigens of these TCRs are unknown. TCRdb reprocessed the 5' RACE reads via MiXCR and lists one record per CDR3 protein. The table shows some 400,000 distinct CDR3 sequences, with 20% to 25% occurring only once. Study-level points and caveats: Roughly eight highly homologous variants made up a TCR beta motif that seemed to typify ankylosing spondylitis blood.

Material for sequencing was blood, either unsorted or a sorted T cell fraction (not recorded which). The receptors derive from a male donor with ankylosing spondylitis.

This clonotype was seen ten or more times. The chain recombines TRBV7-6 with TRBJ2-3; 8 bases are shared with TRBD2. The germline V gene has CDR1 SGHVS and CDR2 FNYEAQ. V gave up 6 bases and J gave up 3 bases; unmatched junction bases: 8. The CDR3 extends over 15 amino acids. The CDR3 is CASSGGLEATDTQYF. The CDR3 DNA is TGTGCCAGCAGTGGGGGACTAGAGGCGACAGATACGCAGTATTTT.

This clonotype was counted between two and nine times. This chain uses TRBV29-1 with TRBJ2-1; 10 bases agree with TRBD2. V trimming: 0 bases; J trimming: 8 bases; junction bases outside the gene matches: 7. CDR1 and CDR2 from the germline V gene are SQVTM and ANQGSEA. The CDR3 has 15 amino acids. CDR3 coding DNA: TGCAGCGTTGAAGATCGGGCTAGCGGGAGCGATGAGCAGTTCTTC. Residues: CSVEDRASGSDEQFF.

This clonotype showed up many times. This chain uses TRBV2 with TRBJ2-1; 8 bases agree with TRBD2. Germline trimming cut 4 bases from V and 6 bases from J; bases unmatched to any gene: 5. Looked up from germline, CDR1 is SNHLY and CDR2 is FYNNEI. The CDR3 is 14 amino acids. The CDR3 loop reads CASSAAAGVNEQFF. CDR3 bases: TGTGCCAGCAGTGCAGCAGCGGGAGTCAATGAGCAGTTCTTC.

At least ten counts were recorded for this clonotype. The chain is built from TRBV4-2 and TRBJ2-2; D might be TRBD2 (5 bases). CDR1 is LGHNA, CDR2 YNFKEQ, per germline. The length of the CDR3 is 16 residues. V shed 1 base and J shed 2 bases, with 11 bases lying between them. The CDR3 here is CASSQGEGGNTGELFF. CDR3 DNA: TGTGCCAGCAGCCAAGGAGAGGGCGGTAACACCGGGGAGCTGTTTTTT.

In its sample, this clonotype was seen a few times. The J gene is TRBJ2-7, the V gene TRBV10-3; 10 bases match TRBD2. Germline V gene lookup returns CDR1 ENHRY and CDR2 SYGVKD. The CDR3 has 13 amino acids. V trimming: 7 bases; J trimming: 5 bases; junction bases outside the gene matches: 5. CDR3 amino acids: CAINQREGNEQYF. The CDR3, as DNA: TGTGCCATCAACCAGCGGGAGGGAAACGAGCAGTACTTC.

This clonotype turned up a few times. The rearrangement links TRBV29-1 to TRBJ1-1; tentative D call: TRBD1 (6 bases). The V end was cut by 4 bases, the J end by 3 bases, with 9 bases between. CDR3 length: 12 residues. CDR1 is SQVTM and CDR2 is ANQGSEA in the germline V gene. CDR3 in amino acids: CSVAKGDTEAFF. CDR3 coding DNA: TGCAGCGTTGCTAAGGGGGACACTGAAGCTTTCTTT. The full variable domain, its missing parts supplied by reference TRBV29-1 and TRBJ1-1, is SAVISQKPSRDICQRGTSLTIQCQVDSQVTMMFWYRQQPGQSLTLIATANQGSEATYESGFVIDKFPISRPNLTFSTLTVSNMSPEDSSIYLCSVAKGDTEAFFGQGTRLTVV.

This chain links TRBV12-3 or TRBV12-4 with TRBJ2-3; maybe TRBD1 (6 bases). The germline V and J ends were trimmed by 4 bases and 6 bases, with 17 bases remaining between them. The CDR3 length is 15 residues. The CDR3 coding sequence is TGTGCCAGCAGTTCCCAGGACAGCCTTAGGGATACGCAGTATTTT. Protein: CASSSQDSLRDTQYF.

The chain links TRBV6-2 or TRBV6-3 to TRBJ1-4; D gene unclear. Trimming left V 0 bases short and J 8 bases short, with 10 bases between. Germline assignment: CDR1 MNHEY and CDR2 SVGEGT. CDR3 size: 14 residues. The CDR3 protein is CASSYSGHPEKLFF. The CDR3 DNA follows: TGTGCCAGCAGTTACTCGGGCCACCCCGAAAAACTGTTTTTT.

In this sample, this clonotype turned up a few times. The chain combines TRBV4-3 with TRBJ2-7, with 9 bases aligning to TRBD2. The CDR3 is 17 amino acids. V was clipped by 0 bases and J by 3 bases; unmatched bases: 9. Germline V CDR1 and CDR2: LGHNA, YSLEER. As DNA, the CDR3 is TGCGCCAGCAGCCAAGAGACTAGCGGAGGGGGGGGCTACGAGCAGTACTTC. Protein: CASSQETSGGGGYEQYF.

The V and J genes are TRBV7-3 and TRBJ1-2, with 10 bases identical to TRBD1. V was clipped by 5 bases and J by 4 bases; unmatched bases: 7. The CDR3 extends over 15 amino acids. Germline CDR1 SGHTA, CDR2 FQGTGA. CDR3 DNA: TGTGCCAGCAGCGAGACAGGGGGCGAACCCTATGGCTACACCTTC. It is translated as CASSETGGEPYGYTF.

The chain joins TRBV11-3 to TRBJ2-2; D tentatively reads TRBD1 or TRBD2 (6 bases each). V was pared by 5 bases and J by 3 bases, with 16 bases between. The length of the CDR3 is 16 residues. CDR1 and CDR2 (germline): SGHNT, YENEEA. This chain's CDR3 is CASSPRGPIDTGELFF. In DNA form, the CDR3 reads TGTGCCAGCAGCCCCCGGGGGCCGATTGACACCGGGGAGCTGTTTTTT.

The rearrangement links TRBV6-2 or TRBV6-3 to TRBJ2-3, with TRBD2 matching 9 bases. The CDR3 consists of 15 residues. Germline V CDR1 and CDR2: MNHEY, SVGEGT. The V segment lost 4 bases and the J segment 6 bases; nucleotides outside the gene matches: 8. The chain's CDR3 is CASSSTSGPVDTQYF. The CDR3 region has the DNA TGTGCCAGCAGTTCGACTAGCGGACCCGTCGATACGCAGTATTTT.

The sample holds a few counts of this clonotype. V usage is TRBV15 and J usage is TRBJ1-1; D remains ambiguous. Germline CDR1 LNHNV, CDR2 YYDKDF (reference sequence). The CDR3 loop spans 15 amino acids. V was shortened by 0 bases and J by 0 bases, with 8 bases between the two germline ends. The CDR3 nucleotides are TGTGCCACCAGCAGAGATATCGGAGTGAACACTGAAGCTTTCTTT. Its translation: CATSRDIGVNTEAFF.

The V gene is TRBV24-1, the J gene TRBJ2-5, with a weak D call TRBD1 (5 bases). Germline V gene sequence: CDR1 KGHDR, CDR2 SFDVKD. V was shortened by 3 bases and J by 4 bases, with 17 bases between the two germline ends. The CDR3 totals 16 residues. DNA of the CDR3: TGTGCCACCAGTGATCCTCAGGGTTCGATCGTAGAGACCCAGTACTTC. Translated: CATSDPQGSIVETQYF.

V is TRBV9 and J is TRBJ2-4; D is uncertain. With 2 bases removed from V and 9 bases from J, the gap between germline ends came to 15 bases. The CDR3 covers 14 residues. Germline values: CDR1 SGDLS, CDR2 YYNGEE. CDR3 sequence reads: CASSVDRAWGIQYF. Here the CDR3 DNA reads TGTGCCAGCAGCGTTGACCGGGCCTGGGGCATTCAGTACTTC.

The chain recombines TRBV7-9 with TRBJ1-1; D gene ambiguous. The CDR3 has 15 amino acids. The germline V gene has CDR1 SEHNR and CDR2 FQNEAQ (reference sequence). Trimming took 5 bases from V and 0 from J, leaving 13 bases between them. The CDR3: CASSPNSQMNTEAFF. The CDR3 region has the DNA TGTGCCAGCAGCCCCAACAGCCAAATGAACACTGAAGCTTTCTTT.

This clonotype was picked up a small number of times. V and J are TRBV29-1 and TRBJ2-1, with D hard to call. The CDR3 is made up of 11 amino acids. Per the germline V gene, CDR1 is SQVTM and CDR2 is ANQGSEA. Trimming took 7 bases from V and 6 from J, leaving 10 bases between them. In DNA, the CDR3 is TGCAGCGGAAAGGACGGCAATGAGCAGTTCTTC. Translation: CSGKDGNEQFF.

This clonotype was counted a few times. This chain connects TRBV10-3 to TRBJ2-1; 12 bases match TRBD2. Germline V gene lookup returns CDR1 ENHRY and CDR2 SYGVKD. This CDR3 contains 18 residues. The V gene end was trimmed by 6 bases and the J gene end by 0 bases; junction bases not matched to a gene: 9. This CDR3 is CAISGTSGRPRSYNEQFF. The DNA for the CDR3 is TGTGCCATCAGCGGGACTAGCGGGCGACCCCGCTCCTACAATGAGCAGTTCTTC.